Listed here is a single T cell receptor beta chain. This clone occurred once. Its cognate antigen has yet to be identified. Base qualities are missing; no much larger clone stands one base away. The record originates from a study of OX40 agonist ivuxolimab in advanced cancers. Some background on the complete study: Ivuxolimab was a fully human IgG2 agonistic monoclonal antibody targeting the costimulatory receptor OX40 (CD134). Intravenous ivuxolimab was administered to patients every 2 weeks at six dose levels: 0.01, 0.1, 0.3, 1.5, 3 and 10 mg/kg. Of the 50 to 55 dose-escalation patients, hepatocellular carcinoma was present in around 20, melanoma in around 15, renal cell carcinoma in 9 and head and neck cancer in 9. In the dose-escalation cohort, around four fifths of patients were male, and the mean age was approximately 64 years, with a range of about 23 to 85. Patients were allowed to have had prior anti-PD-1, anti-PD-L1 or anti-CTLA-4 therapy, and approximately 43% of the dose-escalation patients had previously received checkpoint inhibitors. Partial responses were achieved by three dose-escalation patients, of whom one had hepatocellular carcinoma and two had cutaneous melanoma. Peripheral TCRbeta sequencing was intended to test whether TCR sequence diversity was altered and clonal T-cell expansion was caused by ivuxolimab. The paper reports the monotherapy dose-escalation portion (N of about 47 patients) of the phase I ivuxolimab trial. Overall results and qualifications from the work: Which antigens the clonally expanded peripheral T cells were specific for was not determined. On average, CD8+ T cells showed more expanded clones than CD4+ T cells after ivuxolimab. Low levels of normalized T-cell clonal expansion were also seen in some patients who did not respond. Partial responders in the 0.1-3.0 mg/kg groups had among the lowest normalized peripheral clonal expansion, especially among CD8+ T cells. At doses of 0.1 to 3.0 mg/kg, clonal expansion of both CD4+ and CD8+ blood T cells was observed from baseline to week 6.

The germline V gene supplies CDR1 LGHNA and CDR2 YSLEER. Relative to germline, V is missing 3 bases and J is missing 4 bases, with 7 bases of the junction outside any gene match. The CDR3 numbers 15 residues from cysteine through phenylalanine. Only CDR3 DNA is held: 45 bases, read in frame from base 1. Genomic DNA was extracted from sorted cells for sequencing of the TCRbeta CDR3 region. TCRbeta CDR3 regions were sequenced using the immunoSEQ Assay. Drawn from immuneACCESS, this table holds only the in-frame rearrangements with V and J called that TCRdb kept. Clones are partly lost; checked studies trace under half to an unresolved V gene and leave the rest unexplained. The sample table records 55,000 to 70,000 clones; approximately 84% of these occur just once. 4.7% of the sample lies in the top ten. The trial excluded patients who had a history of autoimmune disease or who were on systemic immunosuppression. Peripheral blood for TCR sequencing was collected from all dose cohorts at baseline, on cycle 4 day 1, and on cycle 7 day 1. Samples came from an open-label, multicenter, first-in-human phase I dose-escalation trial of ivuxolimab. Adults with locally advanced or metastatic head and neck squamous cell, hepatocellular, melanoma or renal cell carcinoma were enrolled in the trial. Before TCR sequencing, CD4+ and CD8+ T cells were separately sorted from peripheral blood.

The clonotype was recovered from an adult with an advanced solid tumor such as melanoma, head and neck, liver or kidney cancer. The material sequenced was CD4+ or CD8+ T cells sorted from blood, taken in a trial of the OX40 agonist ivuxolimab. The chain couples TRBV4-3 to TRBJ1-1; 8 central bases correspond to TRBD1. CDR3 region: CASSQGDRMATEAFF. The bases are TGCGCCAGCAGCCAGGGGGACAGGATGGCCACTGAAGCTTTCTTT.